This TCR beta chain was obtained from a study of OX40 agonist ivuxolimab in advanced cancers. Germline-derived CDR1 and CDR2 are SNHLY and FYNNEI. Trimming cost V 4 bases and J 5 bases, with 14 bases left between them. The CDR3 runs to 15 residues. Sequencing was performed with immunoSEQ multiplex PCR; in TCRdb, only in-frame clones are kept and a portion is missing. The table has tens of thousands of clones, roughly 90% seen once; the top ten hold about 2.5%. This clonotype was sampled from an adult with an advanced solid tumor such as melanoma, head and neck, liver or kidney cancer. The source material was CD4+ or CD8+ T cells sorted from blood, sampled in a trial of the OX40 agonist ivuxolimab. This sequence joins TRBV2 and TRBJ1-4; perhaps TRBD1 as D (6 bases). The CDR3 protein is CASSVGGLTNEKLFF. The CDR3 coding sequence is TGTGCCAGCAGTGTAGGGGGGTTAACAAATGAAAAACTGTTTTTT.